These 11 T cell receptor beta chains share one sample of origin, sequenced in a study of early T cells in non-severe SARS-CoV-2 infection. TCRdb independently ran MiXCR on the 5' RACE reads; one entry per CDR3 protein. The table includes 35,000 to 45,000 distinct CDR3 sequences, roughly 6.2% detected once. The sequenced sample was whole blood, obtained at baseline. All receptors come from an adult who was a healthcare worker with PCR-confirmed SARS-CoV-2 infection or an uninfected control (not recorded which).

The chain links TRBV4-1 to TRBJ2-1, with 9 bases fitting TRBD2. V lost 4 bases, J lost 4 bases, and 5 bases stayed unmatched. Germline CDR1 MGHRA, CDR2 YSYEKL. The length of the CDR3 is 15 residues. CDR3 sequence reads: CASSPGRGGYNEQFF. In DNA form, the CDR3 reads TGCGCCAGCAGCCCGGGGCGGGGGGGTTACAATGAGCAGTTCTTC.

This chain connects TRBV7-9 to TRBJ2-3; a weak D match, TRBD1 (6 bases). Trimming took off 6 bases at V and 2 bases at J, with 9 bases between the two ends. This CDR3 is 13 amino acids long. The germline CDR1 and CDR2 sequences are SEHNR and FQNEAQ (reference sequence). In nucleotides, the CDR3 is TGTGCCAGCAGAGGACAGCACACAGATACGCAGTATTTT. Its protein is CASRGQHTDTQYF.

The genes are TRBV18 and TRBJ1-4, with TRBD1 matching over 7 bases. The CDR3 runs to 13 residues. The germline V gene encodes CDR1 KGHSH and CDR2 LQKENI. The trim removed 3 bases at V and 7 bases at J, leaving 2 bases unmatched. CDR3 loop: CASSPDRVEKLFF. The CDR3 coding sequence is TGTGCCAGCTCACCCGACAGGGTTGAAAAACTGTTTTTT.

Comment on this clonotype: This may arise from a read error, as a much more abundant clone is one base away. Here the CDR3 DNA reads TGTGCCACCAGTGGAACAGGGGGGGATCAGCCCCAGCATTTT. Protein sequence: CATSGTGGDQPQHF. The chain recombines TRBV24-1 with TRBJ1-5; TRBD1 aligns across 8 bases. V shed 5 bases, J shed 5 bases, and the junction held 4 bases outside the gene matches. The CDR3 runs 14 residues. Germline V gene data show CDR1 as KGHDR and CDR2 as SFDVKD.

The sample holds a few counts of this clonotype. The chain is built from TRBV28 and TRBJ2-7; D is unclear. The CDR3 is 10 residues long. CDR1 and CDR2 from the germline V gene are MDHEN and SYDVKM. Trimming took off 7 bases at V and 3 bases at J, with 4 bases between the two ends. The CDR3 DNA is TGTGCCAGCATTTACTACGAGCAGTACTTC. As protein: CASIYYEQYF.

This clonotype was seen ten or more times. Written as DNA, the CDR3 is TGTGCCAGCAGTTTGGTCGGGGCTGGGGCCAACGTCCTGACTTTC. It yields the protein CASSLVGAGANVLTF. This chain connects TRBV12-3 or TRBV12-4 to TRBJ2-6; maybe TRBD2 (5 bases). This CDR3 region has 15 residues. V lost 3 bases, J lost 2 bases, and 8 bases lay in between.

This clonotype was seen ten or more times. This sequence joins TRBV30 and TRBJ2-7, with D possibly matching TRBD1 (6 bases). V gave up 5 bases and J gave up 3 bases, with 8 bases separating them. Germline loops: CDR1 GTSNPN, CDR2 SVGIG (reference sequence). CDR3 length equals 11 residues. The CDR3 region is CAWAQGYEQYF. Written as DNA, the CDR3 is TGTGCCTGGGCACAGGGCTACGAGCAGTACTTC.

The chain uses TRBV3-1 and TRBJ1-1; 8 positions agree with TRBD1. The CDR3 length is 15 residues. V trimming: 0 bases; J trimming: 5 bases; junction bases outside the gene matches: 5. Germline V gene lookup returns CDR1 LGHDT and CDR2 YNNKEL (reference sequence). The CDR3 DNA reads TGTGCCAGCAGCCAAGACAGGGGGCTAGGAACTGAAGCTTTCTTT. Translating it yields CASSQDRGLGTEAFF.

A few counts support this clonotype. The rearrangement joins TRBV28 to TRBJ1-5; D possibly corresponds to TRBD1 (5 bases). V lost 2 bases and J 6 bases, leaving 14 bases between the germline ends. This CDR3 contains 15 residues. The V gene's germline CDR1 is MDHEN and CDR2 SYDVKM. CDR3 sequence (DNA): TGTGCCAGCAGTTTACCCGGGGGTTCACGTCAGCCCCAGCATTTT. Translated: CASSLPGGSRQPQHF.

The rearrangement links TRBV12-3 or TRBV12-4 to TRBJ1-2, with no clear D. Trimming left V 3 bases short and J 7 bases short, with 6 bases between. The CDR3 is 11 residues long. As DNA, the CDR3 is TGTGCCAGCAGTTTTGAGGTTGGCTACACCTTC. This encodes CASSFEVGYTF.

This clonotype was observed at least ten times. The chain is built from TRBV28 and TRBJ2-5, with D unclear. V lost 3 bases and J 2 bases, leaving 10 bases between the germline ends. This CDR3 is built from 14 residues. CDR1 and CDR2 (germline): MDHEN, SYDVKM. This CDR3 reads CASSFAGAQETQYF. As DNA, the CDR3 is TGTGCCAGCAGTTTCGCCGGAGCTCAAGAGACCCAGTACTTC.